The T cell receptor beta chain under discussion was sequenced for a study of OX40 agonist ivuxolimab in advanced cancers. Concerning the study at large: The costimulatory receptor OX40 (CD134) was targeted by ivuxolimab, a fully human IgG2 agonistic monoclonal antibody. Intravenous ivuxolimab was administered to patients every 2 weeks at six dose levels: 0.01, 0.1, 0.3, 1.5, 3 and 10 mg/kg. Of the approximately 50 patients in dose escalation, approximately 20 had hepatocellular carcinoma, about 15 had melanoma, 9 had renal cell carcinoma and 9 had head and neck cancer. A male proportion of around 81% and a mean age of 60 years, ranging from about 23 to 90, were recorded for the dose-escalation cohort. Patients were allowed to have had prior anti-PD-1, anti-PD-L1 or anti-CTLA-4 therapy, and approximately 40% of the dose-escalation patients had been treated with checkpoint inhibitors. Partial responses occurred in three dose-escalation patients: two with cutaneous melanoma and one with hepatocellular carcinoma. Peripheral TCRbeta sequencing was intended to test whether TCR sequence diversity was altered and clonal T-cell expansion was caused by ivuxolimab. The paper covers the monotherapy dose-escalation part of the phase I ivuxolimab trial, which included N ≈ 50 patients.

Study-wide conclusions, independent of this receptor: After ivuxolimab, CD8+ T cells had more expanded clones than CD4+ T cells on average. In partial responders in the 0.1-3.0 mg/kg groups, normalized peripheral clonal expansion was found to be among the lowest, especially among CD8+ T cells. Antigen specificity was not determined for the clonally expanded peripheral T cells. Low levels of normalized T-cell clonal expansion were also seen in some patients who did not respond. At doses of 0.1 to 3.0 mg/kg, clonal expansion of both CD4+ and CD8+ blood T cells was observed from baseline to week 6.

Note on this clone: Its specific antigen is unknown. The input lacks base qualities; no much larger clone sits a single base away.

The trial excluded patients who had a history of autoimmune disease or who were on systemic immunosuppression. Peripheral blood for TCR sequencing was drawn from every dose cohort at baseline, at cycle 4 day 1 and at cycle 7 day 1. Samples were obtained from an open-label, multicenter, first-in-human phase I dose-escalation trial of ivuxolimab. Adults with locally advanced or metastatic head and neck squamous cell, hepatocellular, melanoma or renal cell carcinoma were enrolled in the trial. CD4+ and CD8+ T cells were sorted separately from peripheral blood before TCR sequencing. To sequence the TCRbeta CDR3 region, genomic DNA was isolated from the sorted cells. The immunoSEQ Assay was used for sequencing of TCRbeta CDR3 regions. What TCRdb holds here is the immuneACCESS table cut down to in-frame rearrangements. Part of the clones is not present; checked against another copy, under half of the missing clones reflect an unresolved V gene, and the others are unexplained. This sample lists 80,000 to 95,000 clones; approximately 90% were detected once. The top ten clonotypes cover less than 1.5% of the sample.

The TCR comes from an adult with an advanced solid tumor such as melanoma, head and neck, liver or kidney cancer. The sequencing used CD4+ or CD8+ T cells sorted from blood, collected in a trial of the OX40 agonist ivuxolimab.

The DNA sequence reads TGTGCCAGCAGCAGCCCTAGCGGGTCAGGCACAGATACGCAGTATTTT. This encodes CASSSPSGSGTDTQYF. The receptor chain draws on TRBV21-1 and TRBJ2-3; the table's TRBD2 call for D was not verified on the DNA. TRBV21-1 is a pseudogene. Spanning cysteine to phenylalanine, the CDR3 consists of 16 amino acids. The sequence is cut down to CDR3 DNA, 48 bases in frame from base 1.